This record concerns one T cell receptor (beta chain) sequence. CDR1 is LGHDT, CDR2 YNNKEL, per germline (reference sequence). This CDR3 has 15 residues. The ends were cut back, 4 bases at V and 2 bases at J, with 12 bases in the middle. Libraries were prepared by immunoSEQ multiplex PCR; TCRdb keeps only in-frame clonotypes and omits some of them. The sample lists more than 80,000 clones, around 90% seen once, with 10% in the top ten. The data originate from a study of T cell responses to AZD1222 COVID-19 vaccine. Sequenced here: peripheral blood, sampled on day 0 of MenACWY control vaccination. This TCR was sampled from an adult in good health. This chain connects TRBV3-1 (or the pseudogene TRBV3-2) to TRBJ1-5; maybe TRBD1 (5 bases). The CDR3: CASSPGREGNQPQHF. CDR3 DNA: TGTGCCAGCAGCCCAGGGAGAGAGGGCAATCAGCCCCAGCATTTT.